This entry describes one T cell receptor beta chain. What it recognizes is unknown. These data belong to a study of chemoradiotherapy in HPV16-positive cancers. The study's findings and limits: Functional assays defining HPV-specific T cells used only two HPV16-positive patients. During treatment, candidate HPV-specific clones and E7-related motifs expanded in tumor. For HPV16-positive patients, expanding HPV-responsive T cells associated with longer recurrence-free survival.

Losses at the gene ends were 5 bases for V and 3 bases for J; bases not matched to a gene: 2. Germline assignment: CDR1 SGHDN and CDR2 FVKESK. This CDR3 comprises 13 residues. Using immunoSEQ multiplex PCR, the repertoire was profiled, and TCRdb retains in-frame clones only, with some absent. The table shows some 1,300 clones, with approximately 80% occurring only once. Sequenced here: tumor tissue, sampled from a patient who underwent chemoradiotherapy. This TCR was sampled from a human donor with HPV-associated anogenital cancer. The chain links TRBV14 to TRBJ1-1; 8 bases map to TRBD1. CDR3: CASSSQGDTEAFF. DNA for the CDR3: TGTGCCAGCAGCTCACAGGGGGACACTGAAGCTTTCTTT.